What follows are 5 T cell receptor beta chains derived from one specimen sequenced in a study of cytomegalovirus exposure and HLA in healthy donors (TCRdb year 2017). The library relied on the immunoSEQ multiplex PCR assay. A mixture of 60 forward primers for TCR Vbeta segments and 13 reverse primers for TCR Jbeta segments was used in the multiplex PCR. TCRdb re-hosts the immuneACCESS table, in-frame sequences only. Its copies lack some clones; in the studies checked, an unresolved V gene accounts for under half of them, and the cause for the rest is not known. The sample's own table lists about 59,000 clones. The ten largest clones capture 5% to 5.5% of the sample. The source material was PBMCs. These receptors came from a man aged 25 to 40 in good health and CMV-seropositive.

This chain uses TRBV5-6 with TRBJ2-5, with 9 bases matching TRBD1. V shed 4 bases and J 4 bases; nucleotides not matched to a gene: 2. Germline V CDR1 and CDR2: SGHDT, YYEEEE. The CDR3 runs to 13 residues. CDR3 sequence reads: CASSTDRGETQYF. The CDR3 DNA follows: TGTGCCAGCAGCACGGACAGGGGAGAGACCCAGTACTTC.

The V call is TRBV5-4, the J call TRBJ2-5, with 11 bases aligning to TRBD2. Germline V gene sequence: CDR1 SGHNT, CDR2 YYREEE (reference sequence). V dropped 1 base and J dropped 5; count of bases not matched to a gene: 10. This CDR3 region has 17 residues. CDR3 amino acids: CASSLRSGGVILETQYF. The CDR3 coding sequence is TGTGCCAGCAGCTTGCGTAGCGGGGGGGTAATTTTGGAGACCCAGTACTTC.

The chain recombines TRBV6-1 with TRBJ1-4, with D possibly TRBD1 on 6 matching bases. This CDR3 has 15 residues. CDR1 is MNHNS, CDR2 SASEGT, per germline. The V gene lost 6 bases and the J gene lost 5 bases, with 16 bases spanning the gap. The chain's CDR3 is CASRAITGLNEKLFF. Written as DNA, the CDR3 is TGTGCCAGCAGAGCCATCACAGGGCTGAATGAAAAACTGTTTTTT.

The CDR3 reads CASSWASGSSTDTQYF. CDR3 DNA: TGTGCCAGCAGCTGGGCAAGCGGATCTAGCACAGATACGCAGTATTTT. The J gene is TRBJ2-3, the V gene TRBV5-4, with D possibly being TRBD2 (5 bases). With 3 bases removed from V and 0 bases from J, the gap between germline ends came to 14 bases. The CDR3 is 16 amino acids. Per the germline V gene, CDR1 is SGHNT and CDR2 is YYREEE (reference sequence). Complete variable domain (other parts from reference TRBV5-4 and TRBJ2-3): ETGVTQSPTHLIKTRGQQVTLRCSSQSGHNTVSWYQQALGQGPQFIFQYYREEENGRGNFPPRFSGLQFPNYSSELNVNALELDDSALYLCASSWASGSSTDTQYFGPGTRLTVL.

Concerning this clone itself: Mismatch with germline at one junction end may stem from a read error. This CDR3 reads CASSRDRGPGNNIYF. DNA of the CDR3: TGCGCCAGCAGCCGAGACAGGGGGCCTGGAAACAACATATATTTT. The chain carries TRBV5-1 and TRBJ1-3; 10 positions agree with TRBD1. This CDR3 spans 15 amino acids. CDR1 SGHRS and CDR2 YFSETQ come from the germline V gene.